The sequence of this T cell receptor (beta chain) was determined in a study of T cell repertoires in cytomegalovirus infection. In its sample, this clonotype was seen many times. Its antigen is unidentified. This CDR3 has 16 residues. Germline values: CDR1 SGHTA, CDR2 FQGNSA. V was trimmed by 1 base and J by 2 bases, leaving 13 bases between them. Study-level points and caveats: In two of eight donors, the top clonotype was HLA-C-restricted CMV-specific.

Via MiXCR, TCRdb re-called the reads, giving one row per CDR3 protein. The sample lists about 100,000 distinct CDR3 sequences, 20% to 30% seen once, with approximately 39% in the top ten. The sample comprised CD8+ T cells from PBMCs. This TCR was recovered from a human donor in good health (CMV status not recorded). Some clones in this sample may be carry-over from other donors' samples. The chain couples TRBV7-2 to TRBJ2-3, with D possibly being TRBD1 (6 bases). The CDR3 sequence: CASSLDSDRPTDTQYF. The CDR3 bases are TGTGCCAGCAGCTTAGACTCGGACAGACCCACAGATACGCAGTATTTT.